This is a list of T cell receptor beta chains from one sample in a study of cytomegalovirus exposure and HLA in healthy donors. Clones were sequenced by immunoSEQ multiplex PCR, and TCRdb holds only the in-frame ones, with some missing. Of 150,000 to 180,000 clones listed, approximately 72% were seen once; the top ten hold roughly 2.8%. The sample taken for sequencing was PBMCs. The receptors originated from a young man in good health and CMV-seronegative. The CDR3 runs from the conserved cysteine through the conserved F or W. The D gene is left open where the match is weak. Clone size is given for some rows only: seen once, a few or many times, or a class if the clone is expanded.

>TRBV27|TRBJ1-5|-|-
TGTGCCAGCAGTCCCATTGGGGGCTTTAGCAATCAGCCCCAGCATTTT
CASSPIGGFSNQPQHF
>TRBV7-2|TRBJ1-1|-|-
TGTGCCAGCAGCTTAGTGGGAGGGAGGCTAGGTACTGAAGCTTTCTTT
CASSLVGGRLGTEAFF
>TRBV6-5|TRBJ2-1|-|TRBD2
TGTGCCAGCAGTTACTATCTTGCGGGGGCCTACAATGAGCAGTTCTTC
CASSYYLAGAYNEQFF
>TRBV6-5|TRBJ2-1|-|-
TGTGCCAGCAGTCAAAACACCAATGAGCAGTTCTTC
CASSQNTNEQFF
>TRBV19|TRBJ2-1|-|TRBD1
TGTGCCAGTAGTATAGGGACAGGGTTAGATGAGCAGTTCTTC
CASSIGTGLDEQFF
>TRBV7-2|TRBJ2-5|-|TRBD1
TGTGCCAGCAGCGTGGGACAGGGAGGTGAGACCCAGTACTTC
CASSVGQGGETQYF
>TRBV2|TRBJ2-5|-|-
TGTGCCAGCAGTGAAGCGCGGGTCGGGGAGACCCAGTACTTC
CASSEARVGETQYF
>TRBV6-5|TRBJ1-1|few|TRBD1
TGTGCCAGCAGCAGGGGGCAGAACACTGAAGCTTTCTTT
CASSRGQNTEAFF
>TRBV9|TRBJ2-1|-|-
TGTGCCAGCAGCAGCAGGGGGGACAATGAGCAGTTCTTC
CASSSRGDNEQFF
>TRBV5-1|TRBJ2-5|-|TRBD2
TGCGCCAGCAGCTTGGACCCCCGCGGGGGGCGAGAGACCCAGTACTTC
CASSLDPRGGRETQYF
>TRBV5-1|TRBJ2-2|-|TRBD2
TGCGCCAGCAGCTCCCGGGGGGCCGGGGAGCTGTTTTTT
CASSSRGAGELFF
>TRBV5-1|TRBJ2-2|-|TRBD1
TGCGCCAGCAGCTCGGGACAGGGCAACACCGGGGAGCTGTTTTTT
CASSSGQGNTGELFF
>TRBV19|TRBJ1-2|-|TRBD1
TGTGCCACGGACTCAAGACAGGGCGGCTATGGCTACACCTTC
CATDSRQGGYGYTF
>TRBV28|TRBJ2-1|-|TRBD2
TGTGCCAGCAGTTTAGAGCGGGGGGGCATAAATGAGCAGTTCTTC
CASSLERGGINEQFF
>TRBV5-1|TRBJ2-1|-|TRBD1
TGCGCCAGCAGCGATCCGGGACAGGGAAATGAGCAGTTCTTC
CASSDPGQGNEQFF
>TRBV30|TRBJ1-3|-|-
TGTGCCTGGGACAGGCCTAGGAACACCATATATTTT
CAWDRPRNTIYF
>TRBV4-1|TRBJ2-7|-|-
TGCGCCAGCAGCAGTAGGGGGAGCTCCTACGAGCAGTACTTC
CASSSRGSSYEQYF
>TRBV27|TRBJ2-6|-|-
TGTGCCAGCAGTTTTACTGGGGCCAACGTCCTGACTTTC
CASSFTGANVLTF
>TRBV7-9|TRBJ1-1|-|-
TGTGCCAGCAGCTTAACGGGACACTCCACTGAAGCTTTCTTT
CASSLTGHSTEAFF
>TRBV27|TRBJ2-2|-|-
TGTGCCAGCAGTTTACTCCCTGAGGGTCCGAACACCGGGGAGCTGTTTTTT
CASSLLPEGPNTGELFF
>TRBV27|TRBJ1-4|-|-
TGTGCCAGCAGGGGGGGTCTTAATGAAAAACTGTTTTTT
CASRGGLNEKLFF
>TRBV10-2|TRBJ2-3|-|-
TGCGCCAGCAGTTTGAGGAGGGGAGATACGCAGTATTTT
CASSLRRGDTQYF
>TRBV5-4|TRBJ2-1|-|TRBD2
TGTGCCAGCAGCCAAGCTAGCGGGGGGCGGTATGAGCAGTTCTTC
CASSQASGGRYEQFF
>TRBV6-5|TRBJ1-4|-|-
TGTGCCAGCAGTTACCAGGCGACAGCAACTAATGAAAAACTGTTTTTT
CASSYQATATNEKLFF
>TRBV4-2|TRBJ2-5|-|-
TGTGCCAGCAGCTCTATACTTCAGGGAATGGAGACCCAGTACTTC
CASSSILQGMETQYF
>TRBV4-2|TRBJ2-2|-|TRBD2
TGTGCCAGCAGCCACAGCTCACTAGCGGGGGGCGAGCTGTTTTTT
CASSHSSLAGGELFF
>TRBV10-3|TRBJ1-1|-|TRBD1
TGTGCCATCAGTGACAGGGGGCGCCTGAACACTGAAGCTTTCTTT
CAISDRGRLNTEAFF
>TRBV28|TRBJ1-2|few|TRBD1
TGTGCCAGCACCACACCGGGACAGGGGGCTTTGAACTATGGCTACACCTTC
CASTTPGQGALNYGYTF
>TRBV13|TRBJ2-2|-|TRBD1
TGTGCCAGCAGCCCCAGGGGGACAGGGGGCCTGAACACCGGGGAGCTGTTTTTT
CASSPRGTGGLNTGELFF
>TRBV7-9|TRBJ2-5|-|TRBD2
TGTGCCAGCAGCTATCATTCGCTGCGGGGGAGCAGTAACCAGTACTTC
CASSYHSLRGSSNQYF
>TRBV7-6|TRBJ1-2|-|TRBD1
TGTGCCAGCAGCCACCGGACAGGGCTCATAAACTATGGCTACACCTTC
CASSHRTGLINYGYTF
>TRBV21-1|TRBJ1-3|-|-
TGTGCCAGCAGCAAAAGGGGCGTACACTCTGGAAACACCATATATTTT
CASSKRGVHSGNTIYF
>TRBV9|TRBJ2-2|-|-
TGTGCCAGCAGCGTATCCGGGGGGAACACCGGGGAGCTGTTTTTT
CASSVSGGNTGELFF
>TRBV11-1|TRBJ1-1|-|-
TGTGCCAGCAGTACGTCCGGGGTTGTCGCTGAAGCTTTCTTT
CASSTSGVVAEAFF
>TRBV19|TRBJ2-3|few|TRBD2
TGTGCCAGTAGTGTGGGACTAGCCTACACAGATACGCAGTATTTT
CASSVGLAYTDTQYF
>TRBV9|TRBJ1-6|-|TRBD1
TGTGCCAGCAGCGCTCGACAGGGGGCTGTTAATTCACCCCTCCACTTT
CASSARQGAVNSPLHF
>TRBV4-3|TRBJ1-4|-|-
TGCGCCAGCTCGGAGTCATGGGGGGTGGCTGAAAAACTGTTTTTT
CASSESWGVAEKLFF
>TRBV27|TRBJ2-1|-|TRBD2
TGTGCCAGCACCTCGGGGAGCGGGGGCTACTACAATGAGCAGTTCTTC
CASTSGSGGYYNEQFF
>TRBV10-2|TRBJ2-2|-|TRBD1
TGCGCCAGCAGTAAAGACAGGGACACCGGGGAGCTGTTTTTT
CASSKDRDTGELFF
>TRBV6-6|TRBJ1-5|-|-
TGTGCCAGCAGTAGCGGGTACAGTGGCAATCAGCCCCAGCATTTT
CASSSGYSGNQPQHF
>TRBV7-3|TRBJ1-2|-|-
TGTGCCAGCAGCTTAACGACGGACTACGGCTACACCTTC
CASSLTTDYGYTF
>TRBV4-2|TRBJ1-6|once|TRBD1
TGTGCCAGCAGCCAACCGGGACAGATTAATTCACCCCTCCACTTT
CASSQPGQINSPLHF
>TRBV4-3|TRBJ1-2|-|-
TGCGCCAGCAGCCAAGATTGGGGAGGGGCCAACTATGGCTACACCTTC
CASSQDWGGANYGYTF
>TRBV5-1|TRBJ1-2|-|TRBD1
TGCGCCAGCAGCCGTGGACAGGGGGACTATGGCTACACCTTC
CASSRGQGDYGYTF
>TRBV5-1|TRBJ2-5|few|-
TGCGCCAGCAGCTCCCAGGAGACCCAGTACTTC
CASSSQETQYF
>TRBV4-3|TRBJ1-4|-|-
TGCGCCAGCAGCCAAGATACAGGTGAAAAACTGTTTTTT
CASSQDTGEKLFF
>TRBV7-3|TRBJ2-3|-|-
TGTGCCAGCAGCCCGGGACTCCTTGGAACAGATACGCAGTATTTT
CASSPGLLGTDTQYF
>TRBV10-3|TRBJ2-7|-|TRBD1
TGTGCCATCAGTGCCCCACCCGGGACAGGGCGCGAGCAGTACTTC
CAISAPPGTGREQYF
>TRBV19|TRBJ1-5|once|-
TGTGCCAGTACCGACGCGGCCGCGCCTATGAATCAGCCCCAGCATTTT
CASTDAAAPMNQPQHF
>TRBV30|TRBJ1-6|-|TRBD1
TGTGCCTGGAGCATAGGGGGCAGAGGTTCACCCCTCCACTTT
CAWSIGGRGSPLHF
>TRBV4-1|TRBJ2-1|few|TRBD1
TGCGCCAGCAGCCAAATACTGAGGACAGGGGGCAATGAGCAGTTCTTC
CASSQILRTGGNEQFF
>TRBV9|TRBJ2-7|once|-
TGTGCCAGCAGCGCAGAAGGGGAGGTGGCCTACGAGCAGTACTTC
CASSAEGEVAYEQYF
>TRBV6-4|TRBJ1-1|-|-
TGTGCCAGCAGTCAGCGACGGGAGAACACTGAAGCTTTCTTT
CASSQRRENTEAFF